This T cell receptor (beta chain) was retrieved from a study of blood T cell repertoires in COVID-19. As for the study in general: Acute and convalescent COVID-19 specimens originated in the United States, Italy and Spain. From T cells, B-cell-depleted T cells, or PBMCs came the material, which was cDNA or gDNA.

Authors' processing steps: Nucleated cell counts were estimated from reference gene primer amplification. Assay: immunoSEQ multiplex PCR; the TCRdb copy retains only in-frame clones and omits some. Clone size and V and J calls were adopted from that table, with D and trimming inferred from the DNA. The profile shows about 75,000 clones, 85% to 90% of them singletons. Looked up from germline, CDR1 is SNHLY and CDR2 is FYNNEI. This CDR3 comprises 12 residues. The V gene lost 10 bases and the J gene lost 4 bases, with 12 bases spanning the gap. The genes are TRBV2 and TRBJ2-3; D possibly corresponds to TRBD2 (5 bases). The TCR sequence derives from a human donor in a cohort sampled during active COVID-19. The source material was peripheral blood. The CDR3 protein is CATPGGADTQYF. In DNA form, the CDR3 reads TGTGCCACCCCCGGAGGTGCAGATACGCAGTATTTT.